One sample yielded the 30 T cell receptor beta chains listed below, sequenced in a study of human T cells and chemical hapten exposure. TCRdb fed the RACE reads into MiXCR, producing one record per CDR3 protein. The sample has roughly 100,000 distinct CDR3 sequences; approximately 36% are singletons. Stated time point: patch test 3, about 24 weeks after DPC sensitization. Treatment: therapeutic diphenylcyclopropenone sensitization with weekly scalp DPC. Here the sequenced sample was whole blood, taken in connection with sensitization to the hapten diphenylcyclopropenone (DPC). These TCRs come from a man aged 35 to 55 with alopecia areata. Some clones in this sample may be carry-over from other donors' samples.

The rearrangement uses TRBV12-3 or TRBV12-4 and TRBJ1-3; D remains ambiguous. Trimming pared 6 bases from V and 0 bases from J, leaving 18 bases between. The CDR3 consists of 17 residues. CDR3 sequence reads: CASSQLFDVLSGNTIYF. The CDR3 DNA follows: TGTGCCAGCAGCCAGTTATTCGACGTGCTCTCTGGAAACACCATATATTTT.

There are a few counts of this clonotype. The genes are TRBV12-3 or TRBV12-4 and TRBJ1-5; D is undetermined. The V end lost 8 bases, the J end lost 4 bases, and 15 bases lay between the germline ends. The CDR3 runs 14 residues. In DNA form, the CDR3 reads TGTGCCAGCTTGGTTGGGGTCGGAAATCAGCCCCAGCATTTT. It yields the protein CASLVGVGNQPQHF.

The rearrangement joins TRBV18 to TRBJ2-7; D is ambiguous. The germline gives CDR1 KGHSH, CDR2 LQKENI. The CDR3 has 12 residues. V was pared by 6 bases and J by 4 bases, with 10 bases between. CDR3 coding DNA: TGTGCCAGCTCCCCCAGTCAGTACGAGCAGTACTTC. Its protein product is CASSPSQYEQYF.

This clonotype turned up a few times. This chain uses TRBV2 with TRBJ1-6, with D perhaps TRBD1 (5 bases). Trimming pared 6 bases from V and 0 bases from J, leaving 9 bases between. CDR1 is SNHLY, CDR2 FYNNEI, per germline. The CDR3 is 15 amino acids. The CDR3 coding sequence is TGTGCCAGCAGGACAGAAAGCTCCTATAATTCACCCCTCCACTTT. Encoded protein: CASRTESSYNSPLHF.

This clonotype was counted between two and nine times. This chain joins TRBV20-1 and TRBJ2-4; D is perhaps TRBD1 (7 bases). The CDR3 has 16 residues. V shed 3 bases and J shed 1 base, with 16 bases lying between them. From germline, CDR1 is DFQATT and CDR2 SNEGSKA (reference sequence). CDR3 amino acids: CSARFSAGGAKNIQYF. The CDR3 DNA reads TGCAGTGCTAGGTTCAGTGCAGGGGGGGCCAAAAACATTCAGTACTTC.

The chain links TRBV6-2 or TRBV6-3 to TRBJ2-6, with D maybe TRBD2 (6 bases). The V and J ends lost 1 base and 0 bases respectively, with 10 bases between them. The CDR3 runs to 17 residues. Germline lookup yields CDR1 MNHEY and CDR2 SVGEGT. The chain's CDR3 is CASSYYGGTSGANVLTF. The CDR3 region has the DNA TGTGCCAGCAGTTACTACGGGGGTACCTCTGGGGCCAACGTCCTGACTTTC.

V usage is TRBV14 and J usage is TRBJ2-1; perhaps TRBD2 as D (6 bases). Germline values: CDR1 SGHDN, CDR2 FVKESK. Trimming stripped 4 bases from V and 3 bases from J, with 10 bases between. This CDR3 is built from 14 residues. For the CDR3, the DNA is TGTGCCAGCAGCCTCGGGACTTACTACAATGAGCAGTTCTTC. It yields the protein CASSLGTYYNEQFF.

The V call is TRBV29-1, the J call TRBJ2-1; TRBD2 agrees at 14 bases. Unmatched junction bases numbered 2, after V lost 7 bases and J lost 6 bases. Germline-derived CDR1 and CDR2 are SQVTM and ANQGSEA. The CDR3 is 13 residues long. The CDR3 nucleotides are TGCAGCGCTGGACTAGCGGGAGGCAATGAGCAGTTCTTC. Protein product: CSAGLAGGNEQFF.

The chain employs TRBV7-2 and TRBJ2-5, with D unclear. Per germline, CDR1 SGHTA and CDR2 FQGNSA. This CDR3 spans 12 amino acids. Trimming removed 1 base at V and 6 bases at J, with 6 bases between. The CDR3 protein is CASSLEQKTQYF. CDR3 DNA sequence: TGTGCCAGCAGCTTAGAGCAAAAGACCCAGTACTTC.

The chain carries TRBV11-1 and TRBJ2-1; 10 bases align to TRBD2. This CDR3 region has 18 residues. Germline lookup yields CDR1 SGHAT and CDR2 FQDESV (reference sequence). Losses at the gene ends were 5 bases for V and 4 bases for J; bases not matched to a gene: 14. CDR3 nucleotide sequence: TGTGCCAGCAGCCCAAGTACTAGCGGGGAGGCCGCGTACAATGAGCAGTTCTTC. Its translation is CASSPSTSGEAAYNEQFF.

This clonotype was detected only a few times. This chain uses TRBV28 with TRBJ2-7; D might be TRBD1 or TRBD2, each matching 5 bases. V was cut by 3 bases and J by 2 bases, with 17 bases left in between. This CDR3 is 16 amino acids long. Germline V gene sequence: CDR1 MDHEN, CDR2 SYDVKM. The CDR3 bases are TGTGCCAGCAGTTTTTTCTCCGGGACCCTTACCTACGAGCAGTACTTC. Its protein product is CASSFFSGTLTYEQYF.

The chain uses TRBV10-3 and TRBJ1-4, with 7 bases that match TRBD1. Germline CDR1 ENHRY, CDR2 SYGVKD. This CDR3 has 17 amino acids. V dropped 0 bases and J dropped 6; count of bases not matched to a gene: 10. The CDR3 DNA reads TGTGCCATCAGTGAGTCGGGGAGGGGGCGCTTTGATGAAAAACTGTTTTTT. Translating it yields CAISESGRGRFDEKLFF.

There are a few counts of this clonotype. The gene calls are TRBV18 and TRBJ2-3; 9 bases match TRBD1. This CDR3 is built from 15 residues. Germline V gives CDR1 KGHSH, CDR2 LQKENI. J lost 4 bases, V lost 1 base, and 3 bases had no gene match. The CDR3 nucleotides are TGTGCCAGCTCACCACTGAGGACAGGGGCAGATACGCAGTATTTT. It translates to CASSPLRTGADTQYF. The whole variable domain, remainder taken from reference TRBV18 and TRBJ2-3, is NAGVMQNPRHLVRRRGQEARLRCSPMKGHSHVYWYRQLPEEGLKFMVYLQKENIIDESGMPKERFSAEFPKEGPSILRIQQVVRGDSAAYFCASSPLRTGADTQYFGPGTRLTVL.

The genes are TRBV20-1 and TRBJ2-5; TRBD2 matches at 13 bases. CDR3 length equals 14 residues. J lost 2 bases, V lost 7 bases, and 4 bases had no gene match. The germline V gene encodes CDR1 DFQATT and CDR2 SNEGSKA (reference sequence). In DNA, the CDR3 is TGCAGTGTCCCGACTAGCGGGAGGCAAGAGACCCAGTACTTC. As protein: CSVPTSGRQETQYF.

The chain joins TRBV6-5 to TRBJ2-5; the D is unclear. Trimming cost V 8 bases and J 5 bases, with 12 bases left between them. CDR3 size: 12 residues. Germline V gene sequence: CDR1 MNHEY, CDR2 SVGAGI. The CDR3 loop is CASCGGTETQYF. The CDR3 DNA sequence: TGTGCCAGCTGTGGCGGCACGGAGACCCAGTACTTC.

This rearrangement joins TRBV20-1 to TRBJ1-3, with unresolved D. V lost 0 bases and J lost 0, with 6 bases in between. The germline V gene has CDR1 DFQATT and CDR2 SNEGSKA (reference sequence). CDR3 length: 14 amino acids. The CDR3 reads CSARESSSGNTIYF. The CDR3 coding sequence is TGCAGTGCTAGAGAGTCGAGCTCTGGAAACACCATATATTTT.

This clonotype was detected a few times. This chain joins TRBV2 and TRBJ2-7; D uncertain. The ends were cut back, 5 bases at V and 2 bases at J, with 13 bases in the middle. This CDR3 is built from 14 residues. Germline assignment: CDR1 SNHLY and CDR2 FYNNEI. CDR3 amino acids: CASSKPTPPYEQYF. For the CDR3, the DNA is TGTGCCAGCAGTAAGCCCACCCCTCCCTACGAGCAGTACTTC.

This clonotype was seen only a few times. The chain has TRBV21-1 and TRBJ2-3. TRBV21-1 is a known pseudogene. The CDR3 length is 13 residues. The CDR3 sequence is CASSKGFPDTQYF. The DNA for the CDR3 is TGTGCCAGCAGCAAAGGGTTTCCAGATACGCAGTATTTT.

This clonotype was recorded a few times. V and J are TRBV12-3 or TRBV12-4 and TRBJ2-7; 9 positions match TRBD1. V was clipped by 5 bases and J by 3 bases; unmatched bases: 8. This CDR3 is 15 amino acids long. The CDR3 DNA reads as TGTGCCAGCAGTCATCCGGGACAGGGAGTCTACGAGCAGTACTTC. Amino acid sequence: CASSHPGQGVYEQYF.

This chain connects TRBV12-3 or TRBV12-4 to TRBJ2-6; tentative D call: TRBD1 (5 bases). The CDR3 extends over 18 amino acids. V lost 3 bases and J lost 0, with 15 bases in between. The CDR3 loop reads CASSLTSQGVSGANVLTF. The CDR3 DNA is TGTGCCAGCAGTTTGACCTCTCAGGGTGTCTCTGGGGCCAACGTCCTGACTTTC.

The chain recombines TRBV24-1 with TRBJ2-7; maybe TRBD2 (5 bases). CDR1 and CDR2 from the germline V gene are KGHDR and SFDVKD. Trimming shortened V by 6 bases and J by 5 bases, and 13 bases separated the two germline ends. CDR3 size: 13 residues. The CDR3 is CATSSGPPDEQYF. CDR3 nucleotides: TGTGCCACCAGTAGCGGACCGCCCGACGAGCAGTACTTC.

This sequence joins TRBV29-1 and TRBJ2-1; 12 bases are a match to TRBD1. The CDR3 has 14 residues. In germline, CDR1 is SQVTM, CDR2 ANQGSEA. The ends lost 4 bases at V and 7 bases at J; junction bases unmatched: 5. For the CDR3, the DNA is TGCAGCGTTGTTGGGACAGGGGGCCCAAATGAGCAGTTCTTC. This sequence encodes CSVVGTGGPNEQFF.

Of note for this clonotype: Given a much more abundant clone one base away, this may be a read error. The genes are TRBV6-2 or TRBV6-3 and TRBJ1-5; D remains ambiguous. Trimming pared 5 bases from V and 3 bases from J, leaving 23 bases between. The germline gives CDR1 MNHEY, CDR2 SVGEGT. The CDR3 spans 18 residues. This chain's CDR3 is CASSHPRRVIGINQPQHF. The CDR3 coding sequence is TGTGCCAGCAGTCATCCCCGTCGGGTTATTGGGATCAATCAGCCCCAGCATTTT.

The chain combines TRBV3-1 with TRBJ2-1, with D maybe TRBD2 (6 bases). Trimming stripped 4 bases from V and 4 bases from J, with 11 bases between. The CDR3 runs 14 residues. The germline V gene has CDR1 LGHDT and CDR2 YNNKEL (reference sequence). CDR3 DNA sequence: TGTGCCAGCAGCCGAGATGGAGGGTACAATGAGCAGTTCTTC. It yields the protein CASSRDGGYNEQFF.

V is TRBV7-6 and J is TRBJ2-1; 12 bases fit TRBD2. The J segment lost 7 bases and the V segment lost 5 bases, leaving 12 bases of the junction unmatched. CDR1 SGHVS and CDR2 FNYEAQ come from the germline V gene. The CDR3 runs to 17 residues. CDR3 DNA sequence: TGTGCCAGCAGCCCCGGGACGACTAGCGGGAGTTTGAATGAGCAGTTCTTC. Protein: CASSPGTTSGSLNEQFF.

CDR3 region: CASSPRASHNEQFF. The CDR3 nucleotides read TGTGCCAGCTCACCCCGGGCTAGTCACAATGAGCAGTTCTTC. This chain links TRBV18 with TRBJ2-1; unclear D gene. CDR1 is KGHSH, CDR2 LQKENI, per germline. V dropped 3 bases and J dropped 5 bases, with 11 bases sitting between them. The length of the CDR3 is 14 residues.

V gene TRBV12-3 or TRBV12-4 combines with J gene TRBJ2-1; D gene ambiguous. V lost 3 bases and J lost 8, with 5 bases in between. The length of the CDR3 is 11 residues. CDR3 sequence (DNA): TGTGCCAGCAGTTTCAGGTATGAGCAGTTCTTC. This translates into CASSFRYEQFF.

The chain is built from TRBV28 and TRBJ2-7, with TRBD1 matching over 8 bases. Unmatched junction bases numbered 8, after V lost 0 bases and J lost 1 base. The CDR3 spans 17 residues. Looked up from germline, CDR1 is MDHEN and CDR2 is SYDVKM. The CDR3 DNA sequence: TGTGCCAGCAGTTTATGGGCCCGCAGGGGGCTTTCCTACGAGCAGTACTTC. This translates into CASSLWARRGLSYEQYF.

This clonotype turned up a few times. The chain carries TRBV24-1 and TRBJ2-3, with 9 bases identical to TRBD2. V shed 0 bases, J shed 4 bases, and the junction held 7 bases outside the gene matches. The CDR3 totals 17 residues. Looked up from germline, CDR1 is KGHDR and CDR2 is SFDVKD. The DNA of the CDR3 is TGTGCCACCAGTGATTTGAATCGGCGGGAGGGTTCAGATACGCAGTATTTT. Encoded protein: CATSDLNRREGSDTQYF.

This clonotype was observed a handful of times. V is TRBV18 and J is TRBJ2-1; TRBD1 matches 9 bases. J was trimmed by 9 bases and V by 0 bases; bases with no gene match: 6. Germline V gene sequence: CDR1 KGHSH, CDR2 LQKENI. This CDR3 is built from 15 residues. CDR3 loop: CASSPPTGQGSEQFF. The CDR3 DNA reads as TGTGCCAGCTCACCACCAACGGGACAGGGAAGTGAGCAGTTCTTC.